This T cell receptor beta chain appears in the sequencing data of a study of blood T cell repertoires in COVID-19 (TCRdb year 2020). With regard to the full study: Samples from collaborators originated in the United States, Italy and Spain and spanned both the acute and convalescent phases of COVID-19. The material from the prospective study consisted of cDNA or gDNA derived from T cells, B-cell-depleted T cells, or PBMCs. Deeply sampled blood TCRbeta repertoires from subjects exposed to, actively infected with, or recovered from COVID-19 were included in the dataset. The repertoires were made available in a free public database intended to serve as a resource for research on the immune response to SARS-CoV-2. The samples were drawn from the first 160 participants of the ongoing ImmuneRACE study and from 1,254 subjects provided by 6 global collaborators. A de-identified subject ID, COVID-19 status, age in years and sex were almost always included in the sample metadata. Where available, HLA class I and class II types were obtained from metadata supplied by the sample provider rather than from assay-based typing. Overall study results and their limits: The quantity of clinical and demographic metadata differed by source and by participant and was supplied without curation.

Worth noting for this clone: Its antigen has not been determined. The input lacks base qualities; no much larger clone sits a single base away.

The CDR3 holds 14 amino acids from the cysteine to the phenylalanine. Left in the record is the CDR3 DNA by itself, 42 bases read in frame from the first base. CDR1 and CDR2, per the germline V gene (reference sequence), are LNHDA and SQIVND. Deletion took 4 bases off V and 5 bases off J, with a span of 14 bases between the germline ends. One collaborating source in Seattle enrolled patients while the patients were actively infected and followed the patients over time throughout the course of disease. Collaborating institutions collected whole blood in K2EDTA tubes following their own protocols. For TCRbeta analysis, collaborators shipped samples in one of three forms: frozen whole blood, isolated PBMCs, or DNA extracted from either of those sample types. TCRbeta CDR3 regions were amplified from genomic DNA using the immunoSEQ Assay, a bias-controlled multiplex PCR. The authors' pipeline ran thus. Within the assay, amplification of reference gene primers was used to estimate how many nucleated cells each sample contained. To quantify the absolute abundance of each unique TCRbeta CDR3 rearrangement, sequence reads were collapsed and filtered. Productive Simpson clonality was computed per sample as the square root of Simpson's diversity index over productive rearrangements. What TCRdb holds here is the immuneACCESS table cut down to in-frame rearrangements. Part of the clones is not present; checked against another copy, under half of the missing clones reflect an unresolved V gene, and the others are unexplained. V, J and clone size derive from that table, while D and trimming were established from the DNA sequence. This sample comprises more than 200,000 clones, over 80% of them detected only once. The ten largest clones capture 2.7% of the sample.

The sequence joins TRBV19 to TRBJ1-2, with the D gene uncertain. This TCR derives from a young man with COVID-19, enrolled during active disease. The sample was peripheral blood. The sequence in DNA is TGTGCCAGTAGTACCCGGGGAGGGCTATATGGCTACACCTTC. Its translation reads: CASSTRGGLYGYTF.